A single sample gave rise to the 4 T cell receptor beta chains below, sequenced in a study of blood T cell repertoires in COVID-19. Generated by immunoSEQ multiplex PCR, the TCRdb table keeps only in-frame clones and is missing some. The sample holds some 400,000 clones, nearly 90% seen once. Material for sequencing was PBMCs or T cells enriched from blood (not recorded which). The receptors originated from a woman younger than 45 who had recovered from COVID-19.

This clone was observed a single time. The chain is built from TRBV7-3 and TRBJ1-1; 10 bases align to TRBD1. This CDR3 region has 14 residues. The ends lost 6 bases at V and 4 bases at J; junction bases unmatched: 5. Germline CDR1 SGHTA, CDR2 FQGTGA. CDR3 residues: CASRPGQGFTEAFF. The CDR3 DNA is TGTGCCAGCAGGCCGGGACAGGGGTTCACTGAAGCTTTCTTT.

The V gene is TRBV3-1 (or the pseudogene TRBV3-2), the J gene TRBJ2-3; no firm D call. This CDR3 has 15 residues. Trimming removed 1 base at V and 2 bases at J, with 10 bases between. The germline V gene encodes CDR1 LGHDT and CDR2 YNNKEL (reference sequence). CDR3 bases: TGTGCCAGCAGCCAAGTGAACACATACACAGATACGCAGTATTTT. Residues: CASSQVNTYTDTQYF.

The gene calls are TRBV7-2 and TRBJ1-2; D gene uncertain. V dropped 1 base and J dropped 8 bases, with 20 bases sitting between them. Germline V gives CDR1 SGHTA, CDR2 FQGNSA. CDR3 length: 16 amino acids. This CDR3 is CASSLGIAPGVGGYTF. The CDR3 DNA is TGTGCCAGCAGCTTAGGAATTGCCCCCGGGGTTGGCGGCTACACCTTC.

A remark on this clone: At the DNA level, this CDR3 is encoded by other sequences in the same sample as well. This chain uses TRBV20-1 with TRBJ2-7; possible D gene TRBD1, 5 bases. CDR1 and CDR2 from the germline V gene are DFQATT and SNEGSKA (reference sequence). The CDR3 totals 11 residues. V lost 0 bases and J 5 bases, leaving 5 bases between the germline ends. CDR3 nucleotide sequence: TGCAGTGCTAGAGAGGGGCACGAGCAGTACTTC. It encodes CSAREGHEQYF.